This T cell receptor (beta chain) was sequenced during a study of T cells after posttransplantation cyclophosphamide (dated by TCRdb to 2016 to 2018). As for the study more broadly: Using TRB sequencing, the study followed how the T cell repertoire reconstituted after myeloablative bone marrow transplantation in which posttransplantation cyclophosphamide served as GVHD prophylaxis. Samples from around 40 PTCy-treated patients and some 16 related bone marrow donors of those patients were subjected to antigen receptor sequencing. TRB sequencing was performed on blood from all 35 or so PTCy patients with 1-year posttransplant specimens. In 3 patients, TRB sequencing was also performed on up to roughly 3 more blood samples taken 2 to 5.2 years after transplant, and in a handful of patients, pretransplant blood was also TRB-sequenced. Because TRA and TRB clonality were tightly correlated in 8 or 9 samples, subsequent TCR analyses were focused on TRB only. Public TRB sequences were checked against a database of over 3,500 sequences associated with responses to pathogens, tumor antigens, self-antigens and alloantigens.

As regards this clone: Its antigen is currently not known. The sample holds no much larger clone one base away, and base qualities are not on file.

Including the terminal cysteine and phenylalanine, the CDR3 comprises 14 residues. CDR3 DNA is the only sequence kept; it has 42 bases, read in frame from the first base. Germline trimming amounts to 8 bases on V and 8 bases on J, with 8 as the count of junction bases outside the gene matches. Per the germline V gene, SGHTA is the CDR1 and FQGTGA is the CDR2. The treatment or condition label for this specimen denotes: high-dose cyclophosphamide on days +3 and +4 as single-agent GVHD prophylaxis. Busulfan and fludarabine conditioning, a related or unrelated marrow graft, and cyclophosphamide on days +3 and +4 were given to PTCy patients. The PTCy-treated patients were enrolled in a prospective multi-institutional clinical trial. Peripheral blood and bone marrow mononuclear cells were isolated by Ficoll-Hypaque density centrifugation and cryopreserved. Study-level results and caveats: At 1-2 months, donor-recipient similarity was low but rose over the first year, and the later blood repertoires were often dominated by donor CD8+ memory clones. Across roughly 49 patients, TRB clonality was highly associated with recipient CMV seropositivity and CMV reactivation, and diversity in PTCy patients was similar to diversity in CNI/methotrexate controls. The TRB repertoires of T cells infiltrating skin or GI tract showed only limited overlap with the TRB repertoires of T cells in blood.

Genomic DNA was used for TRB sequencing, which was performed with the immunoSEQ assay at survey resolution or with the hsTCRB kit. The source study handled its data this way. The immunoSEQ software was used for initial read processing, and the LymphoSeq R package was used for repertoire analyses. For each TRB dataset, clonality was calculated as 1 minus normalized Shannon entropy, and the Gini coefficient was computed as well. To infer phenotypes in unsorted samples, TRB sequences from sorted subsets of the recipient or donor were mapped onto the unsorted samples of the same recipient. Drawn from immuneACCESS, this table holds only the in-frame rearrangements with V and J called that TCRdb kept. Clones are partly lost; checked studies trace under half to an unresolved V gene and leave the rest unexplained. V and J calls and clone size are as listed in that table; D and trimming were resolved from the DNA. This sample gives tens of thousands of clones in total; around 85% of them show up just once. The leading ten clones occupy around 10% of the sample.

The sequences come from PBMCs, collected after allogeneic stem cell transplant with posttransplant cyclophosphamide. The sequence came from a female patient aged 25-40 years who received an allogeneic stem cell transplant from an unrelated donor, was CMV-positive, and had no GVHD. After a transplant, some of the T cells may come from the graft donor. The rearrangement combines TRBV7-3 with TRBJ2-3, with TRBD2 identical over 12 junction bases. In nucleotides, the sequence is TGTGCCAGCGCCCTAGCGGGGGGGTCAGGTACGCAGTATTTT. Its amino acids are CASALAGGSGTQYF.